The T cell receptor beta chain described here comes from a study of T-cell reconstitution after alpha-beta-depleted transplantation in children. Unique molecular identifiers were incorporated into the prepared TCRbeta library. TCRdb independently ran MiXCR on the PCR reads; one entry per CDR3 protein. The sample lists under 300,000 distinct CDR3 sequences; 11% were seen once. This clonotype was detected ten times or more. Its antigen is undetermined. Regarding the study as a whole: Several patients had high TCRbeta diversity at day 60; it came from surviving recipient T cells and thymic progenitors. After transplant, at about two months, alpha-beta T cells were reportedly derived from several hundred expanded graft clones. Newly made T cells mostly supplied T-cell counts and diversity one year after transplant.

The CDR3 totals 17 residues. CDR1 MNHNS and CDR2 SASEGT come from the germline V gene. The V gene end was trimmed by 6 bases and the J gene end by 3 bases; junction bases not matched to a gene: 11. The material was peripheral blood, obtained 180 days after TCRalphabeta/CD19-depleted stem cell transplant. V is TRBV6-1 and J is TRBJ1-4; TRBD1 aligns across 9 bases. The TCR originated in a male patient aged 2-15 years who had a stem cell transplant for chronic granulomatous disease, so the T cells may come from the graft donor. The CDR3 region is CASRGQGNIVANEKLFF. DNA of the CDR3: TGTGCCAGCAGGGGACAGGGCAACATCGTCGCTAATGAAAAACTGTTTTTT.